The sequence of this TCR beta chain was determined in a study of Graves' ophthalmopathy and Graves' hyperthyroidism. The CDR3 is made up of 12 amino acids. Germline trimming cut 3 bases from V and 6 bases from J; bases unmatched to any gene: 2. Germline assignment: CDR1 DFQATT and CDR2 SNEGSKA (reference sequence). Patients newly diagnosed with hyperthyroidism, under 2 months' duration, were aged 18 to 65, the study reports. Overall study results and limits: Blood also harbored most expanded thyroid clonotypes above 0.001 frequency.

Using RNA transcripts, the TCR beta CDR3 regions were amplified. After a first-round RT-PCR with HTBI primers, a second-round multiplex PCR was run. MiXCR was run by TCRdb on the multiplex PCR reads, yielding one entry per CDR3 protein. The sample records more than 1,000,000 distinct CDR3 sequences, roughly two fifths being singletons. Remarks on this clonotype: The target antigen is unknown. This is likely a read error, given that the CDR3 carries no conserved phenylalanine or tryptophan at its end.

The chain is built from TRBV20-1 and TRBJ1-2; TRBD1 matches at 9 bases. The TCR was taken from an adult man with Graves' hyperthyroidism. Material for sequencing was peripheral blood or thyroid tissue (not recorded which). CDR3 sequence reads: CSARDRGNGYTL. CDR3 nucleotides: TGCAGTGCTAGGGACAGGGGCAATGGCTACACCCTC.